The T cell receptor (beta chain) under discussion was sequenced for a study of shared clonotypes between healthy human individuals. General observations from the study: Investigators expected sequencing depth to affect clonotype sharing among donors.

The CDR3 is 13 amino acids. V was trimmed by 4 bases and J by 7 bases, leaving 13 bases between them. Germline values: CDR1 SNHLY, CDR2 FYNNEI. Notes on this clone: The target antigen is unknown.

A deep-level run was used for the assay. Authors' data handling: Junction-only immunoSEQ data arrived without quality scores, meaning filtering differed. The repertoire was sequenced with immunoSEQ multiplex PCR; TCRdb's copy has only in-frame clones and lacks some. Clone size and V and J calls were adopted from that table, with D and trimming inferred from the DNA. The table lists about 1 million clones, approximately 76% of them singletons. The gene calls are TRBV2 and TRBJ1-2, with D possibly TRBD1 on 5 matching bases. This receptor was identified in a man aged 18 to 30 in good health. The sample was memory CD4+ T cells sorted from blood. Described subset: CD45RA-negative fraction. The CDR3 is CASSVQGKSGYTF. Here the CDR3 DNA reads TGTGCCAGCAGTGTCCAGGGTAAGAGTGGCTACACCTTC.